This TCR beta chain was recorded in a study of T cell responses to AZD1222 COVID-19 vaccine (dated by TCRdb to about 2021). As for the study more broadly: AZD1222 recipients whose second dose came at about 4 weeks and those whose second dose came at about 12 weeks were combined into one group, since spike-specific TCR depth and breadth did not differ between the two schedules. Trial participants were enrolled by age into subgroups of 18-55, 56-69 and 70-plus years, and around 150, 28 and 57 TCR-sequenced participants, respectively, were included in these subgroups. TCR sequencing was performed for fewer than 250 trial participants, of whom around 210 were given two doses of AZD1222 and around 25 were given two doses of MenACWY control vaccine.

What the research found in general, with its limitations: Conclusions about previously exposed vaccinees are limited, since just a handful of AZD1222 recipients were seropositive for SARS-CoV-2 at baseline. After two AZD1222 doses, spike-specific TCR breadth and depth were significantly higher than at day 0 and than in MenACWY recipients. Nearly half of unique spike-specific TCRs reportedly recognized epitopes outside regions mutated in the B.1.351 and B.1.1.7 variants. The whole spike protein was spanned by vaccine-associated CD4 TCRs, and dominant responses were seen in regions 160-218 and 743-854. Participants were mostly white British, with more females than males. The authors suggested clonal diversity may have been underestimated. The 56-69-year group was small, and its depth increase did not reach significance, likely because of low power. Because no day 14 peak-response samples were available, the repertoires could be characterized only after the peak T cell response.

In its sample, this clone was seen once. Its antigen has not been determined. There are no base qualities to consult, and no much larger clone falls within one base. The CDR3 regions of human TCRbeta chains were analyzed by immunosequencing. In the authors' own workflow: Repertoire TCRs were checked for matches against a reference library of SARS-CoV-2-specific TCRs that had been generated using the MIRA antigen-specificity platform. Breadth was defined as the fraction of unique TCRs that were SARS-CoV-2-associated, and depth was defined as the fraction of total T cells that were SARS-CoV-2-associated. Using the MIRA data, every spike-specific TCR was mapped to the spike region that the TCR reacted to and assigned to either a CD4 or a CD8 class. Log10-transformed breadth and depth values were compared by one-way ANOVA with Sidak's multiple comparisons tests. Drawn from immuneACCESS, this table holds only the in-frame rearrangements with V and J called that TCRdb kept. Clones are partly lost; checked studies trace under half to an unresolved V gene and leave the rest unexplained. The DNA was the basis for D and trimming; V, J and clone size are from that table. The sample table contains over 150,000 clones; only one count was recorded for roughly nine tenths of them. The ten largest make up approximately 3% of the sample.

Inclusive of the bounding cysteine and phenylalanine, the CDR3 is 16 residues long. Just CDR3 DNA is preserved here, 48 bases in frame from base 1. V is trimmed back by 10 bases and J by 7 bases, and the junction contains 13 bases that no gene match accounts for. CDR1 ENHRY and CDR2 SYGVKD are derived from the germline V gene. Per the publication, the time point label means: baseline before first vaccination. The vaccinee samples were drawn from two UK trials, COV001 and COV002, one of which was a single-blind randomized controlled phase 2/3 trial testing AZD1222 (ChAdOx1 nCoV-19) in healthy adults. For TCRbeta chain sequencing, PBMC samples were collected from trial participants at day 0 and at day 28 after the second dose.

The specimen was peripheral blood, collected on day 0 of AZD1222 vaccination. The sequence joins TRBV10-3 to TRBJ2-1, with 13 junctional bases fitting TRBD2. This receptor was taken from an adult in good health. The CDR3 protein sequence reads: CATHYSPGLAGNEQFF. In nucleotides, the sequence is TGTGCCACCCACTACTCACCGGGACTAGCGGGGAATGAGCAGTTCTTC.